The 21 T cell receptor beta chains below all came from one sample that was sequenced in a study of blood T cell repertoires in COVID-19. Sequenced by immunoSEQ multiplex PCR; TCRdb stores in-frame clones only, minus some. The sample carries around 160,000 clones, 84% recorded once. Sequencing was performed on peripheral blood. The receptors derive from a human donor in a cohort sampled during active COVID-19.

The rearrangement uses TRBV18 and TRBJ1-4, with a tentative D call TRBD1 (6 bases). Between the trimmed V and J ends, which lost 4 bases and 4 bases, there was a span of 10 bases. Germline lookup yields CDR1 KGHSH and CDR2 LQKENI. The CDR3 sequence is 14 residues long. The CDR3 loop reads CASSQEGGNEKLFF. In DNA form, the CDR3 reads TGTGCCAGCTCACAGGAAGGGGGTAATGAAAAACTGTTTTTT.

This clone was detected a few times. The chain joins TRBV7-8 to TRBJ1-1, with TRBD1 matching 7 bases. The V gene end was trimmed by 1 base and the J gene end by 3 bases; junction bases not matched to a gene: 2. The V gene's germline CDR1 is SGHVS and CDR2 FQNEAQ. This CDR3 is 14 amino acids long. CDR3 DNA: TGTGCCAGCAGCTTAGACAGGGGTGACACTGAAGCTTTCTTT. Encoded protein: CASSLDRGDTEAFF. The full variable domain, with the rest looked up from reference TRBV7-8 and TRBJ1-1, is GAGVSQSPRYKVAKRGQDVALRCDPISGHVSLFWYQQALGQGPEFLTYFQNEAQLDKSGLPSDRFFAERPEGSVSTLKIQRTQQEDSAVYLCASSLDRGDTEAFFGQGTRLTVV.

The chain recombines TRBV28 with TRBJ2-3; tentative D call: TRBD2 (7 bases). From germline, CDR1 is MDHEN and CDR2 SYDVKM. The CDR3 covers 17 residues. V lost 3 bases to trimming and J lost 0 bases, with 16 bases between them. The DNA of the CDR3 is TGTGCCAGCAGTTTGCCGGGGGGCCTATCTAGCACAGATACGCAGTATTTT. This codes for CASSLPGGLSSTDTQYF.

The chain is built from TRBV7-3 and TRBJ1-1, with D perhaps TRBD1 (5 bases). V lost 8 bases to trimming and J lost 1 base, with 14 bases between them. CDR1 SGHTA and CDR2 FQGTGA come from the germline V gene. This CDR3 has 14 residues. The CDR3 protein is CASQAGRENTEAFF. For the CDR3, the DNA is TGTGCCAGCCAGGCAGGGAGGGAGAACACTGAAGCTTTCTTT.

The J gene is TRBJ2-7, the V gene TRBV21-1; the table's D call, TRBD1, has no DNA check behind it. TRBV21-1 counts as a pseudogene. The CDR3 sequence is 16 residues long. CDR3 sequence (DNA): TGTGCCAGCAGCAAAGGGGCACAGGGCGGCCCGGGCGAGCAGTACTTC. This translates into CASSKGAQGGPGEQYF.

CDR3 in DNA: TGCGCCAGCAGCCGTCAGACAGGGGGCTTCACTGAAGCTTTCTTT. It translates to CASSRQTGGFTEAFF. The chain carries TRBV4-3 and TRBJ1-1; TRBD1 agrees at 10 bases. V was clipped by 4 bases and J by 4 bases; unmatched bases: 6. Germline-derived CDR1 and CDR2 are LGHNA and YSLEER. The CDR3 contains 15 residues.

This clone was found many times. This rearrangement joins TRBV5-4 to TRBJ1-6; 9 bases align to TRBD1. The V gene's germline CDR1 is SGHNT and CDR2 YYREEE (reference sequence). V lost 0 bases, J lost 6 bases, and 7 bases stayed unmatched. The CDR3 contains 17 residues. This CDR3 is CASSLGGQGVRNSPLHF. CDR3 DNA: TGTGCCAGCAGCTTGGGGGGACAGGGTGTTCGTAATTCACCCCTCCACTTT. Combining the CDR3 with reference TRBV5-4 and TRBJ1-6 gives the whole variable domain ETGVTQSPTHLIKTRGQQVTLRCSSQSGHNTVSWYQQALGQGPQFIFQYYREEENGRGNFPPRFSGLQFPNYSSELNVNALELDDSALYLCASSLGGQGVRNSPLHFGNGTRLTVT.

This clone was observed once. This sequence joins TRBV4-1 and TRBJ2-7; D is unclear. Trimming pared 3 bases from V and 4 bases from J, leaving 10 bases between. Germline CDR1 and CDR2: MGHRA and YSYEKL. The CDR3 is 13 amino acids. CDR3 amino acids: CASSQGPEYEQYF. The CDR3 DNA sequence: TGCGCCAGCAGCCAGGGTCCGGAGTACGAGCAGTACTTC.

The CDR3 DNA sequence: TGTGCCACCAGCTCCGGGACATCCGGGGTTAATGAAAAACTGTTTTTT. As protein: CATSSGTSGVNEKLFF. V and J are TRBV24-1 and TRBJ1-4; TRBD1 is a possible D gene (6 bases). The CDR3 spans 16 residues. Trimming pared 7 bases from V and 4 bases from J, leaving 18 bases between. Germline CDR1 reads KGHDR; CDR2 reads SFDVKD.

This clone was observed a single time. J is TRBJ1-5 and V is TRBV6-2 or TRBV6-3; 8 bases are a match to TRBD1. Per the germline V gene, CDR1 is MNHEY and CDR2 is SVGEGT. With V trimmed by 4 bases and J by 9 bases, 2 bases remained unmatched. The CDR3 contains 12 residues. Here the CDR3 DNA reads TGTGCCAGCAGTTCAACAGGGGGGCCCCAGCATTTT. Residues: CASSSTGGPQHF.

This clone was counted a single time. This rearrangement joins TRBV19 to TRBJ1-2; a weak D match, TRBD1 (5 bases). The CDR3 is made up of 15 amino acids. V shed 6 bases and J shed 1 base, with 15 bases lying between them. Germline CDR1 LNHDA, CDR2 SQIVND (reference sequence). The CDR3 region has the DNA TGTGCCAGTAGGTTAAGCGGGGGTGGTAACTATGGCTACACCTTC. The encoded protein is CASRLSGGGNYGYTF.

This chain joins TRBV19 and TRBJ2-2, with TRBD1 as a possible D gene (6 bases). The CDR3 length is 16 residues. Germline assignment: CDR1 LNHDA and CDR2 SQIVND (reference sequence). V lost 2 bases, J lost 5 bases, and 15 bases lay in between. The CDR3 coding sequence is TGTGCCAGTAGTATATTGGGGCAGGGGAAGACCGGGGAGCTGTTTTTT. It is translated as CASSILGQGKTGELFF.

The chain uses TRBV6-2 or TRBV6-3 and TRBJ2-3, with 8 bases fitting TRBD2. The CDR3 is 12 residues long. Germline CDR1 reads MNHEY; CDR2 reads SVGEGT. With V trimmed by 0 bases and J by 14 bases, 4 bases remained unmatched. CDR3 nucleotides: TGTGCCAGCAGTTACTCGGGGACTAGTTTGTATTTT. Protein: CASSYSGTSLYF.

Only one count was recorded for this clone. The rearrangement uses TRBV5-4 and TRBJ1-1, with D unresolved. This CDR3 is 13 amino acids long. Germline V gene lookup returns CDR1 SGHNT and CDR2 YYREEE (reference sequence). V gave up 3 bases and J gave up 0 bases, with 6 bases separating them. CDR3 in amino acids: CASSSPVNTEAFF. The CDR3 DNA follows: TGTGCCAGCAGCTCCCCAGTGAACACTGAAGCTTTCTTT.

CDR3 coding DNA: TGTGCCAGCAGTTTGGGGGGACAGAGAGGAAACACCATATATTTT. Residues: CASSLGGQRGNTIYF. The chain joins TRBV28 to TRBJ1-3; TRBD1 matches 7 bases. The CDR3 sequence is 15 residues long. Looked up from germline, CDR1 is MDHEN and CDR2 is SYDVKM. V trimming: 3 bases; J trimming: 4 bases; junction bases outside the gene matches: 6. Full variable domain (outside the CDR3, taken from reference TRBV28 and TRBJ1-3): DVKVTQSSRYLVKRTGEKVFLECVQDMDHENMFWYRQDPGLGLRLIYFSYDVKMKEKGDIPEGYSVSREKKERFSLILESASTNQTSMYLCASSLGGQRGNTIYFGEGSWLTVV.

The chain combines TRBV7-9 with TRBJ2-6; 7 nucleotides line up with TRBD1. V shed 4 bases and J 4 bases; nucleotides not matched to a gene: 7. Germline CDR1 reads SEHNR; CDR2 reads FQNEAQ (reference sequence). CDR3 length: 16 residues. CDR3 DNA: TGTGCCAGCAGCTCCGCAGGGGGAACAGGGGCCAACGTCCTGACTTTC. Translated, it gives CASSSAGGTGANVLTF.

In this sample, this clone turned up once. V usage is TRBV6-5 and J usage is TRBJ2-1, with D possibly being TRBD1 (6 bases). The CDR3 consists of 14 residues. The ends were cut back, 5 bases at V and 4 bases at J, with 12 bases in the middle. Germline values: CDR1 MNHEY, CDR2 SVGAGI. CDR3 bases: TGTGCCAGCAGTCGCCGGGACACTTACAATGAGCAGTTCTTC. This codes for CASSRRDTYNEQFF.

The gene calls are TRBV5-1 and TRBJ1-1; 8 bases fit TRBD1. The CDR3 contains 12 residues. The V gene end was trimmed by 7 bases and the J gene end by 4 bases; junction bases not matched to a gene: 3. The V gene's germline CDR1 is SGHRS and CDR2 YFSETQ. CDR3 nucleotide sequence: TGCGCCAGCGGACAGGGAGTCACTGAAGCTTTCTTT. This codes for CASGQGVTEAFF.

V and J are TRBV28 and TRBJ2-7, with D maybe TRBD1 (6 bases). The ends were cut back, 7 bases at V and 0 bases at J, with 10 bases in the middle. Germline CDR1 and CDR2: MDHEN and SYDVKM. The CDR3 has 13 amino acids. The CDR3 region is CASTLQGSYEQYF. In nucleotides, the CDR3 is TGTGCCAGCACACTACAGGGCTCCTACGAGCAGTACTTC.

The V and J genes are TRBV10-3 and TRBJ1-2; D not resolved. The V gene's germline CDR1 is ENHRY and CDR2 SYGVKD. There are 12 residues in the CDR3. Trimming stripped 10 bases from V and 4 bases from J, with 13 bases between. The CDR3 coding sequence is TGTGCCACCGGGGAACGAGGCTATGGCTACACCTTC. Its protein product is CATGERGYGYTF.

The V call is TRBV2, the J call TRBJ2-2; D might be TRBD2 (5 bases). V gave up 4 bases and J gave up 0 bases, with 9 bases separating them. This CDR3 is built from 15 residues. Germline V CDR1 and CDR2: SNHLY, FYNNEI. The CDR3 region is CASSAGISNTGELFF. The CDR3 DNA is TGTGCCAGCAGTGCGGGGATTTCGAACACCGGGGAGCTGTTTTTT.